This TCR beta chain was sequenced for a study of T cell responses to AZD1222 COVID-19 vaccine. Study-wide points: White British ancestry dominated among donors, who included more females, and clonal diversity was possibly underestimated. Repertoires in all cases were sampled only once the peak T cell response had passed. CD4 TCRs covered the whole spike, strongest at regions 160-218 and 743-854.

This clone appeared once. The target antigen is unknown. Sequenced by immunoSEQ multiplex PCR; TCRdb stores in-frame clones only, minus some. The table shows roughly 150,000 clones, with 85% to 90% occurring only once. The TCR was taken from an adult in good health. The sample was peripheral blood, taken on day 0 of AZD1222 vaccination.

CDR3 in DNA: TGTGCCTGGGTGGGACTCCCAGGGAGAAATGAGCAGTTCTTC. This encodes CAWVGLPGRNEQFF. J is TRBJ2-1 and V is TRBV30; perhaps TRBD2 as D (6 bases). V was clipped by 5 bases and J by 7 bases, with 18 bases between them. CDR1 is GTSNPN, CDR2 SVGIG, per germline (reference sequence). The CDR3 loop spans 14 amino acids.